This TCR beta chain was sequenced for a study of a mutant IDH1 vaccine in newly diagnosed glioma. Study-level findings and limits: Top-clonotype changes in peripheral T cells seemed unrelated to pseudoprogression. Immune responses arising from the vaccine appeared in more than 80% of patients.

Noted time point: week 5, during vaccination. The investigators gave 300 ug of mutant IDH1 20-mer peptide in each vaccine dose, together with topical imiquimod. The donors had new WHO grade 3 or 4 astrocytomas; these were IDH1-mutant and ATRX-lost. Germline CDR1 is SGHRS and CDR2 is YFSETQ. The CDR3 runs 15 residues. Between the trimmed V and J ends, which lost 1 base and 2 bases, there was a span of 11 bases. Clones were sequenced by immunoSEQ multiplex PCR, and TCRdb holds only the in-frame ones, with some missing. The sample lists some 51,000 clones, roughly 78% occurring once. Concerning this clone: Its antigen is undetermined.

The receptor was isolated from a man aged 45-60 years with glioma. The material was PBMCs, obtained from a glioma patient whose treatment included an IDH1 peptide vaccine. The genes are TRBV5-1 and TRBJ2-3; tentative D call: TRBD1 (5 bases). CDR3 nucleotides: TGCGCCAGCAGCTTGAGGGGCTCTCCCACAGATACGCAGTATTTT. It translates to CASSLRGSPTDTQYF.